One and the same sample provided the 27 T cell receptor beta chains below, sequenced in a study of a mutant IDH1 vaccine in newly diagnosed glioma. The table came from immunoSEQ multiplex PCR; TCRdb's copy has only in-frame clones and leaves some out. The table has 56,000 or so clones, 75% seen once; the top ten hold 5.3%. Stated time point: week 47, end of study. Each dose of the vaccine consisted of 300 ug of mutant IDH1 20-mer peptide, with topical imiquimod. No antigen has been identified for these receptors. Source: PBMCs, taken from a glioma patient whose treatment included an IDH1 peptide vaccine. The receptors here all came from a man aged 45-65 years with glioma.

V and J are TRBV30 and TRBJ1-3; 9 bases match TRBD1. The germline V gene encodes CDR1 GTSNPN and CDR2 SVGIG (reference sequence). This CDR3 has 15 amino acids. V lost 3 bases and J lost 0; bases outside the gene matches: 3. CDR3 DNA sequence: TGTGCCTGGAGCGGGGACAGGGCCTCTGGAAACACCATATATTTT. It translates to CAWSGDRASGNTIYF. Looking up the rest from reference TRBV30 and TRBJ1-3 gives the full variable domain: SQTIHQWPATLVQPVGSPLSLECTVEGTSNPNLYWYRQAAGRGLQLLFYSVGIGQISSEVPQNLSASRPQDRQFILSSKKLLLSDSGFYLCAWSGDRASGNTIYFGEGSWLTVV.

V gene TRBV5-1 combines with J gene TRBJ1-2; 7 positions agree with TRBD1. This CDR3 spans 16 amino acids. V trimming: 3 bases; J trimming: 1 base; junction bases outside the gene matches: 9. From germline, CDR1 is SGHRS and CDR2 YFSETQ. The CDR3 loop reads CASSSSDRALNYGYTF. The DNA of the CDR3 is TGCGCCAGCAGCTCCTCCGACAGGGCCCTTAACTATGGCTACACCTTC.

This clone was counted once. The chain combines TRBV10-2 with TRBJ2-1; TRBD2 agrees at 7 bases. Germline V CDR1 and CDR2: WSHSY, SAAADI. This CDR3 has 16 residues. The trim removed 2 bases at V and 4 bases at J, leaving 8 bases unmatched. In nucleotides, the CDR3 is TGCGCCAGCAGTGAGACGCCTAGCGGCATATACAATGAGCAGTTCTTC. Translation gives CASSETPSGIYNEQFF.

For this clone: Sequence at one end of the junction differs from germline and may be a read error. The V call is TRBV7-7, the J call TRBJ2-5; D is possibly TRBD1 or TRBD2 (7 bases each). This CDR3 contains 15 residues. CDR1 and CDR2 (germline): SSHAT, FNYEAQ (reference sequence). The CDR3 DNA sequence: TGTGCTAGCAGGCCAGGGGGGGTACCGGGAGAGACCCAGTACTTC. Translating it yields CASRPGGVPGETQYF.

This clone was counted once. The chain's CDR3 is CALVRGGGAYNEQFF. The CDR3 coding sequence is TGTGCCTTAGTGAGAGGAGGGGGGGCCTACAATGAGCAGTTCTTC. The chain combines TRBV6-1 with TRBJ2-1, with a tentative D call TRBD2 (7 bases). CDR3 length: 15 amino acids. Trimming left V 11 bases short and J 2 bases short, with 19 bases between. Germline V lookup: CDR1 MNHNS, CDR2 SASEGT.

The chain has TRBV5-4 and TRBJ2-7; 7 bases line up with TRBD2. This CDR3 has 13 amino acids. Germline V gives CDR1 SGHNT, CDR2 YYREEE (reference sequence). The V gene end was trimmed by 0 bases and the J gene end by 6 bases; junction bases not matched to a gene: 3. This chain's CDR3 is CASSLVGGGEQYF. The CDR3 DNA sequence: TGTGCCAGCAGCTTGGTGGGGGGGGGCGAGCAGTACTTC.

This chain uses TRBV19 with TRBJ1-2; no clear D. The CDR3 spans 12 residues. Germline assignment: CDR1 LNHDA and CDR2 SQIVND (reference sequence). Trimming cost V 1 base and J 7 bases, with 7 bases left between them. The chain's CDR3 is CASSIAGVGYTF. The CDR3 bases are TGTGCCAGTAGTATAGCAGGAGTTGGCTACACCTTC.

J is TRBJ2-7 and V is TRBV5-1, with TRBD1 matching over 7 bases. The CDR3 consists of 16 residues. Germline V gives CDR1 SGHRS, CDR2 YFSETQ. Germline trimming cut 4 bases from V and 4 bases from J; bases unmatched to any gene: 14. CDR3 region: CASSLLGGQPPYEQYF. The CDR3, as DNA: TGCGCCAGCAGCCTCCTAGGGGGACAGCCCCCTTACGAGCAGTACTTC.

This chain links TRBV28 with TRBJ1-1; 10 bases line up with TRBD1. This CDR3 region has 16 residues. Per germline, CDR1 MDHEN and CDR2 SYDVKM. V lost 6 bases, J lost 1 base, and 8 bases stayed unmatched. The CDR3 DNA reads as TGTGCCAGCAGCCCAGGACAGGGGGTCCCGAACACTGAAGCTTTCTTT. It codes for CASSPGQGVPNTEAFF.

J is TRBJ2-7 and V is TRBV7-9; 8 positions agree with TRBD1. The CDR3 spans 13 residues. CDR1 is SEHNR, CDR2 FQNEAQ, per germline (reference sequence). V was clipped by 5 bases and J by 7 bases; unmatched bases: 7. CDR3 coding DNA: TGTGCCAGCAGCCCCGAGGACAGGGTGGAGCAGTACTTC. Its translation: CASSPEDRVEQYF.

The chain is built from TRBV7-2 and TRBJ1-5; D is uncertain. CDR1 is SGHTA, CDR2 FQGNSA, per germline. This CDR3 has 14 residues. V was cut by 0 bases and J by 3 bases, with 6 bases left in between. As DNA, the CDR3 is TGTGCCAGCAGCTTAGCTCAGGTCAATCAGCCCCAGCATTTT. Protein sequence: CASSLAQVNQPQHF.

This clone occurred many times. CDR3 sequence reads: CASSEAGGAGYSNQPQHF. The CDR3 nucleotides read TGTGCCAGCAGTGAAGCCGGTGGTGCGGGTTATAGCAATCAGCCCCAGCATTTT. The chain has TRBV6-1 and TRBJ1-5; D unresolved. This CDR3 is built from 18 residues. Trimming took 0 bases from V and 0 from J, leaving 15 bases between them. Germline V gene data show CDR1 as MNHNS and CDR2 as SASEGT.

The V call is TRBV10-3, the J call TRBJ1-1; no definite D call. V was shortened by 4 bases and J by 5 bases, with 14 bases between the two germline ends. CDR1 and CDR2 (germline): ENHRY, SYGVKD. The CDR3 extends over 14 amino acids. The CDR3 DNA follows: TGTGCCATCAGTGGGGGAAACAGAGGGACTGAAGCTTTCTTT. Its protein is CAISGGNRGTEAFF.

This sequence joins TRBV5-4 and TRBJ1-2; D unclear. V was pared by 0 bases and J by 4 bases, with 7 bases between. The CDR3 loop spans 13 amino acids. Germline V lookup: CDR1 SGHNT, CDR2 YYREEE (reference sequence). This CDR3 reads CASSLGTTYGYTF. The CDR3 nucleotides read TGTGCCAGCAGCTTGGGGACGACCTATGGCTACACCTTC.

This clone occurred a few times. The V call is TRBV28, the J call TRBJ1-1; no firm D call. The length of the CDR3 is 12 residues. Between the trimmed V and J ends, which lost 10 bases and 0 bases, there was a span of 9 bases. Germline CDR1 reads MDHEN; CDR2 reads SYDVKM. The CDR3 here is CATQEVNTEAFF. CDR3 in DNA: TGTGCCACCCAGGAGGTGAACACTGAAGCTTTCTTT.

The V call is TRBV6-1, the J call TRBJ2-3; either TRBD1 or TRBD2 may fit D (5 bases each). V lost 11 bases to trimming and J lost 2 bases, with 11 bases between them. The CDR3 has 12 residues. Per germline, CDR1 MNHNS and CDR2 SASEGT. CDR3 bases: TGTGCCTCCATGGGGGTCACAGATACGCAGTATTTT. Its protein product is CASMGVTDTQYF.

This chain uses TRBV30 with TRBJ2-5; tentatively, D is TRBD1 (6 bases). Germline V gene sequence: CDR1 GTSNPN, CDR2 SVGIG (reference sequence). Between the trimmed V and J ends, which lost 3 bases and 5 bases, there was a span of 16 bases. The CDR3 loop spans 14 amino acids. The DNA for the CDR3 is TGTGCCTGGAGACTTCAGGGGAGACCTGAGACCCAGTACTTC. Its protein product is CAWRLQGRPETQYF. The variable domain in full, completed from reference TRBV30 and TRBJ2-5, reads SQTIHQWPATLVQPVGSPLSLECTVEGTSNPNLYWYRQAAGRGLQLLFYSVGIGQISSEVPQNLSASRPQDRQFILSSKKLLLSDSGFYLCAWRLQGRPETQYFGPGTRLLVL.

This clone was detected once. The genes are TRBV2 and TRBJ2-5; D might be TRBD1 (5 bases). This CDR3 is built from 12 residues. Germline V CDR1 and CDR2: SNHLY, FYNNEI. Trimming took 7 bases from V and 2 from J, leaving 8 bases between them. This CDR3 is CASTQEQETQYF. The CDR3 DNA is TGTGCCAGCACACAGGAACAAGAGACCCAGTACTTC. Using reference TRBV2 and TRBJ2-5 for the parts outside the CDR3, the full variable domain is EPEVTQTPSHQVTQMGQEVILRCVPISNHLYFYWYRQILGQKVEFLVSFYNNEISEKSEIFDDQFSVERPDGSNFTLKIRSTKLEDSAMYFCASTQEQETQYFGPGTRLLVL.

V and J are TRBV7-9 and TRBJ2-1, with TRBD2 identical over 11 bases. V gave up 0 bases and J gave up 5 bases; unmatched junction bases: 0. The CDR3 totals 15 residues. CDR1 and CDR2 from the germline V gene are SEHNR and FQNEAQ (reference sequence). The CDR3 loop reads CASSLAGLADNEQFF. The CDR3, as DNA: TGTGCCAGCAGCTTAGCGGGACTAGCGGACAATGAGCAGTTCTTC.

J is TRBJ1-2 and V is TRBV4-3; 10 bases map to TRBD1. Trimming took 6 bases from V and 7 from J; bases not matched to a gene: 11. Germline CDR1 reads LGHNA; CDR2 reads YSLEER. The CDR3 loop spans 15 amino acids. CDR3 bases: TGCGCCAGCAGTCCAAGTGGGACAGGGGCTTCTGGCTACACCTTC. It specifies CASSPSGTGASGYTF.

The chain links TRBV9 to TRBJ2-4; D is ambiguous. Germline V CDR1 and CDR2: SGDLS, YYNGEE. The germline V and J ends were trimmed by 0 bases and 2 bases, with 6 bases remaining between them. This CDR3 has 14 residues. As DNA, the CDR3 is TGTGCCAGCAGCGTAGAAGAGTCCAAAAACATTCAGTACTTC. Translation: CASSVEESKNIQYF. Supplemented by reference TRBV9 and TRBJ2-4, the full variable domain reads DSGVTQTPKHLITATGQRVTLRCSPRSGDLSVYWYQQSLDQGLQFLIQYYNGEERAKGNILERFSAQQFPDLHSELNLSSLELGDSALYFCASSVEESKNIQYFGAGTRLSVL.

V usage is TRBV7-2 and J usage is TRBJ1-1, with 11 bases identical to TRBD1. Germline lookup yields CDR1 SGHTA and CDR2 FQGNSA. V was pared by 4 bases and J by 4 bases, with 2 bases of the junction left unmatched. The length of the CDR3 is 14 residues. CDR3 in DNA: TGTGCCAGCAGCTGGGACAGGGGGGGCACTGAAGCTTTCTTT. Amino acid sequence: CASSWDRGGTEAFF.

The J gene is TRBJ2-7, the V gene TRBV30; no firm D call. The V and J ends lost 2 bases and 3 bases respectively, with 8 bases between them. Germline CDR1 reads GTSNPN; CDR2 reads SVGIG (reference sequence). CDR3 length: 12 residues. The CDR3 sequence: CAWSRHHYEQYF. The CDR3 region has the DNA TGTGCCTGGAGTCGCCACCACTACGAGCAGTACTTC.

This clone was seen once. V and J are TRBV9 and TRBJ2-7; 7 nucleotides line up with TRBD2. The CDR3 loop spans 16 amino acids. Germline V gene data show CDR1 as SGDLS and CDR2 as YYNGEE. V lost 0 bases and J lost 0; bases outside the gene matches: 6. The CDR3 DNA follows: TGTGCCAGCAGCGTAGCTCCCAGCGGGGCCTCCTACGAGCAGTACTTC. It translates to CASSVAPSGASYEQYF.

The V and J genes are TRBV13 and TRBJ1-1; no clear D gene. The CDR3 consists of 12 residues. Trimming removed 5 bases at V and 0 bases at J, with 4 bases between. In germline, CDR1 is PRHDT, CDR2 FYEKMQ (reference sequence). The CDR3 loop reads CASSLLNTEAFF. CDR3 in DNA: TGTGCCAGCAGCCTCCTGAACACTGAAGCTTTCTTT.

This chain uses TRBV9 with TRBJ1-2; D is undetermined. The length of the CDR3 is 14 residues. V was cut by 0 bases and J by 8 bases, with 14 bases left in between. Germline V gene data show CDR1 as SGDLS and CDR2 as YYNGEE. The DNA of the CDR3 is TGTGCCAGCAGCGTAGGTGGTACAGAAGAAGGCTACACCTTC. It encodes CASSVGGTEEGYTF.

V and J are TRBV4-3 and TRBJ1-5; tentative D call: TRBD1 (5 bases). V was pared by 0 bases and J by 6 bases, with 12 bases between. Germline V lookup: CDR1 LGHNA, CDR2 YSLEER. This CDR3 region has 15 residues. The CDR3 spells CASSQEGGLGQPQHF. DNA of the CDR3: TGCGCCAGCAGCCAAGAGGGGGGATTAGGTCAGCCCCAGCATTTT.